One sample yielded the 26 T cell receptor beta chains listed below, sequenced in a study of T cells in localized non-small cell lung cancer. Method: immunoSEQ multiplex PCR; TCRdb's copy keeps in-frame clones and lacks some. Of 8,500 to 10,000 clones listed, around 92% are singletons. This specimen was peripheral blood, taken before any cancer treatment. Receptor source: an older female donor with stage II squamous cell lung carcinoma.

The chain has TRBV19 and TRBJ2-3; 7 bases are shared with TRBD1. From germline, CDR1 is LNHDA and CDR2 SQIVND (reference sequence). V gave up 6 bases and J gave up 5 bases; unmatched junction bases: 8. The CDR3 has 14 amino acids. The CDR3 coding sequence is TGTGCCAGTAGCGTGACAGGGAAGGGAGATACGCAGTATTTT. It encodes CASSVTGKGDTQYF.

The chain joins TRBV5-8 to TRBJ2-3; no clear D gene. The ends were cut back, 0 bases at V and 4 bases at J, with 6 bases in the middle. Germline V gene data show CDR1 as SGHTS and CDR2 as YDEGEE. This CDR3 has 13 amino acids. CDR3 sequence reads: CASSLAGADTQYF. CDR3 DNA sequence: TGTGCCAGCAGCTTGGCGGGTGCAGATACGCAGTATTTT.

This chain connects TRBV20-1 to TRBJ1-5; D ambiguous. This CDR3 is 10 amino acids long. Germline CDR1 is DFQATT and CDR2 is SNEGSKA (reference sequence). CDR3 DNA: TGCAGCTCTGACTACCTCCCCCAGCATTTT. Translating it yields CSSDYLPQHF.

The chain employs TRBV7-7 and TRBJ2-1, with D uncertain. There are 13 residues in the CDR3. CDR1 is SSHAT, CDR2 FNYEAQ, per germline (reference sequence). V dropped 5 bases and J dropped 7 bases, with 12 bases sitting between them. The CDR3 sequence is CASSALLGNEQFF. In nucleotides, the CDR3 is TGTGCCAGCAGCGCGCTCCTGGGAAATGAGCAGTTCTTC.

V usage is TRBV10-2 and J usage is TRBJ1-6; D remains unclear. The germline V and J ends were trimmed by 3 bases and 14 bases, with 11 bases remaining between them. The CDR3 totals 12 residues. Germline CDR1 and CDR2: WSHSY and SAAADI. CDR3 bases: TGCGCCAGCAGTGAATCAGGTAGAGCCCTCCACTTT. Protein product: CASSESGRALHF.

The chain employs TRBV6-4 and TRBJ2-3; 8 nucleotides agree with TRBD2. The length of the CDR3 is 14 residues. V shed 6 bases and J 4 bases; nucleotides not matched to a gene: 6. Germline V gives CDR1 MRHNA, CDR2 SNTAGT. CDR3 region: CASSTGGPADTQYF. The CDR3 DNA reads TGTGCCAGCAGCACGGGAGGGCCCGCAGATACGCAGTATTTT.

Here the CDR3 DNA reads TGTGCCAGCATCCAGCAGGAGCCCAATGAGCAGTTCTTC. Amino acid sequence: CASIQQEPNEQFF. V and J are TRBV2 and TRBJ2-1; D gene unclear. V was pared by 7 bases and J by 6 bases, with 13 bases between. This CDR3 is built from 13 residues. CDR1 is SNHLY, CDR2 FYNNEI, per germline.

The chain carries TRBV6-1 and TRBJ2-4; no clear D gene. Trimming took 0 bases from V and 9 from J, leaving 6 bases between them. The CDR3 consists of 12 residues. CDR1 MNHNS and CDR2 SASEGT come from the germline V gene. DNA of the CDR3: TGTGCCAGCAGTGAAGCTTACGGCATTCAGTACTTC. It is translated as CASSEAYGIQYF.

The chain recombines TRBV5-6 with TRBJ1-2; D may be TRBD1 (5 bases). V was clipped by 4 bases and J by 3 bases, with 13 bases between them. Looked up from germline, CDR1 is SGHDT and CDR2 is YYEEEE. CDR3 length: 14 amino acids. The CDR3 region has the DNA TGTGCCAGCAGCCCGCCGGGACGGGACTATGGCTACACCTTC. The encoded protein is CASSPPGRDYGYTF.

The CDR3 loop is CASSQATLRVRGSNIQYF. CDR3 DNA sequence: TGCGCCAGCAGCCAAGCAACGTTACGGGTCAGGGGTTCGAACATTCAGTACTTC. The gene calls are TRBV4-1 and TRBJ2-4, with a tentative D call TRBD1 (6 bases). Germline CDR1 reads MGHRA; CDR2 reads YSYEKL. Deletions cut 1 base from V and 7 bases from J, with 23 bases between. CDR3 length: 18 residues.

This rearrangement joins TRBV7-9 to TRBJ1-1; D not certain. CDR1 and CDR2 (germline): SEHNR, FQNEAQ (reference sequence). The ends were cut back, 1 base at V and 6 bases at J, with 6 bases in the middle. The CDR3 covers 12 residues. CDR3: CASSLVSAEAFF. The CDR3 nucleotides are TGTGCCAGCAGCTTAGTTAGCGCTGAAGCTTTCTTT.

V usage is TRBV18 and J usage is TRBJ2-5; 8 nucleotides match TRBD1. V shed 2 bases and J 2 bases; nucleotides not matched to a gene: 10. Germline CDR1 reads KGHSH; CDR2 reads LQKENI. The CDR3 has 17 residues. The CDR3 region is CASSPRTGSAPQETQYF. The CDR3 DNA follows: TGTGCCAGCTCACCAAGGACAGGGTCGGCCCCTCAAGAGACCCAGTACTTC.

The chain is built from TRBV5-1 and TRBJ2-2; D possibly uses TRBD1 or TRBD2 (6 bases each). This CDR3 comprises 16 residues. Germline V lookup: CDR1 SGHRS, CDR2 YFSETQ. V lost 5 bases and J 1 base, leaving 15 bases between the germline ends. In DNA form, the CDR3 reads TGCGCCAGCAGTGTATCAGGGGAGGTGAACACCGGGGAGCTGTTTTTT. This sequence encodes CASSVSGEVNTGELFF.

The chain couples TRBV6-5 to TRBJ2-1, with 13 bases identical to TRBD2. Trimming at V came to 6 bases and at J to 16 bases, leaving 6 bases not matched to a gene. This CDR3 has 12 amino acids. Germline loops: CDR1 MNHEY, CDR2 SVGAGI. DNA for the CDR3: TGTGCCAGCAGCCCGGGACTAGCGGGAATTTTCTTC. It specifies CASSPGLAGIFF.

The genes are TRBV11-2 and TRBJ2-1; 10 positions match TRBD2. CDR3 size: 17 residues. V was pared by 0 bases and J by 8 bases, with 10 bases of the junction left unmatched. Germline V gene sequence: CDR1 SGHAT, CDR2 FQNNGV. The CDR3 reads CASSLDRASGSNHEQFF. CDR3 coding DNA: TGTGCCAGCAGCTTAGACCGAGCTAGCGGGAGTAACCATGAGCAGTTCTTC.

This CDR3 is CASSKRHQETQYF. CDR3 coding DNA: TGTGCCAGCAGCAAAAGACACCAAGAGACCCAGTACTTC. The rearrangement uses TRBV21-1 and TRBJ2-5. TRBV21-1 is a recognized pseudogene. CDR3 length equals 13 residues.

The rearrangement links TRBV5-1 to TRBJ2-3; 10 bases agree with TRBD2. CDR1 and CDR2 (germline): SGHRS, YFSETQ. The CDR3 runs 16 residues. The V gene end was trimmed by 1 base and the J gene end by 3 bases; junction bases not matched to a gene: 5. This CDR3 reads CASSLRSSGGTDTQYF. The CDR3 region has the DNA TGCGCCAGCAGCTTGCGGTCTAGCGGGGGAACAGATACGCAGTATTTT.

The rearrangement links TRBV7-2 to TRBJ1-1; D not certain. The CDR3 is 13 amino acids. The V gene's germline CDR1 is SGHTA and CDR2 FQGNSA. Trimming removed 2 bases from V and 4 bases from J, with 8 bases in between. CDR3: CASSLKPGTEAFF. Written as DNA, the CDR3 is TGTGCCAGCAGCTTAAAACCCGGCACTGAAGCTTTCTTT.

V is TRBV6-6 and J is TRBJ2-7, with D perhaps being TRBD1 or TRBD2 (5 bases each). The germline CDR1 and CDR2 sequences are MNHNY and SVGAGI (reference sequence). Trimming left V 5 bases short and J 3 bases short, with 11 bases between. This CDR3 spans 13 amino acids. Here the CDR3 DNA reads TGTGCCAGCAGTCAACTGAGGGGCTACGAGCAGTACGTC. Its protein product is CASSQLRGYEQYV.

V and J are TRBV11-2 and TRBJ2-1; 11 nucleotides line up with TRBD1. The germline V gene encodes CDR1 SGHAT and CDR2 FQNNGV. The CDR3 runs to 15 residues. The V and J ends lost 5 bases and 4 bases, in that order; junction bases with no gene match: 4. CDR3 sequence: CASSPGTGGYNEQFF. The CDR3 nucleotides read TGTGCCAGCAGCCCAGGGACAGGGGGGTACAATGAGCAGTTCTTC.

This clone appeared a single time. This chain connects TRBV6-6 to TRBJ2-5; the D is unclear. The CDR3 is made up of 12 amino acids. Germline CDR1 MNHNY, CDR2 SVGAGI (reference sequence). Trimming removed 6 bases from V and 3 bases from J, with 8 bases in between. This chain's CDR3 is CASSLSKETQYF. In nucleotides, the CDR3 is TGTGCCAGCAGCCTCTCCAAAGAGACCCAGTACTTC.

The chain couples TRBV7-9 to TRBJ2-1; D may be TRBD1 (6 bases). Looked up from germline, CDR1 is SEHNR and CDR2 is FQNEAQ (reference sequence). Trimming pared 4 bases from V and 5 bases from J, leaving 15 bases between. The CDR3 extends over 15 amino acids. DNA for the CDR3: TGTGCCAGCAGCTCACCCTACGACAGGAACAATGAGCAGTTCTTC. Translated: CASSSPYDRNNEQFF.

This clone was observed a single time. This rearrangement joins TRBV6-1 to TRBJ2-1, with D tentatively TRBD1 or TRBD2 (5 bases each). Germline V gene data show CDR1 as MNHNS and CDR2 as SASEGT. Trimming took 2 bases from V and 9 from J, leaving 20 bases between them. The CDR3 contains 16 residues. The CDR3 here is CASSESGGPGYTEQFF. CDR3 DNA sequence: TGTGCCAGCAGTGAATCCGGCGGGCCAGGGTATACTGAGCAGTTCTTC.

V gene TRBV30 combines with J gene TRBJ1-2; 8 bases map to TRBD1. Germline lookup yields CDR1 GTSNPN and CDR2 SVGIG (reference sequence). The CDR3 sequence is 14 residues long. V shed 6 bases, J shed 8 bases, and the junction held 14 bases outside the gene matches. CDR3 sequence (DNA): TGTGCCTGTCCCCCGACGGACAGGGTTAACGGCTACACCTTC. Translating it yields CACPPTDRVNGYTF.

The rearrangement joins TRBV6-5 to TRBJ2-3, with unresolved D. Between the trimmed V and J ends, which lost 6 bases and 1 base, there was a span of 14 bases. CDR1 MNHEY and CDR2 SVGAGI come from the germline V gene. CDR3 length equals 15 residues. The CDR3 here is CASSIGRFRTDTQYF. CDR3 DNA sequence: TGTGCCAGCAGCATCGGGCGGTTCCGCACAGATACGCAGTATTTT.

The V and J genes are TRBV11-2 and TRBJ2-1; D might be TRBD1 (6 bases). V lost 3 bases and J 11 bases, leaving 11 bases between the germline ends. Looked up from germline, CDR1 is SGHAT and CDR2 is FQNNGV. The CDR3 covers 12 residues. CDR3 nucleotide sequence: TGTGCCAGCAGCTTGGTCCAGGGGCAGCAGTTCTTC. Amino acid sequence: CASSLVQGQQFF.